By share of the sample, the clone carrying this T cell receptor (beta chain) is medium-sized. Antigen: not known. TRB rearrangements were amplified by multiplex PCR with BIOMED2 TRB-A/B primers. TCRdb independently ran MiXCR on the multiplex PCR reads; one entry per CDR3 protein. The sample lists approximately 9,000 distinct CDR3 sequences; roughly 29% were seen once. The data originate from a study of T and B cells in COVID-19 patients. From blood, roughly 220-550 ng of genomic DNA served as TRB template. Study results and caveats: Highly clonal in active COVID-19, TRB repertoires exceeded healthy-donor diversity and richness at recovery. Sorted SARS-CoV-2-responsive or tetramer+ T cells and CD4+, regulatory and CD8+ subsets were not yet sequenced.

The specimen sequenced was blood. The TCR originated in a human donor who had recovered from COVID-19.

The chain's CDR3 is CASSDTRSTNEKLFF. The CDR3 nucleotides are TGTGCCAGCAGTGATACGCGGTCGACTAATGAAAAACTGTTTTTT. The V call is TRBV6-1, the J call TRBJ1-4; D not certain. Deletions cut 3 bases from V and 2 bases from J, with 10 bases between. This CDR3 spans 15 amino acids. Germline V gene lookup returns CDR1 MNHNS and CDR2 SASEGT.